A selection of T cell receptor beta chains follows, all from one sample in a study of CXCR3-negative and CXCR3-positive naive CD8 T cells. TCRdb re-analyzed the 5' RACE reads; it lists each CDR3 protein once, without DNA. The sample totals 92,000 or so distinct CDR3 sequences; its top ten clones hold about 1%. Material for sequencing was naive CXCR3- CD8+ T cells from blood. All receptors derive from a human donor in good health. Some clones in this sample may be carry-over from other donors' samples. Both conserved end residues are part of each CDR3. Clone size is given for some rows only: seen once, a few or many times, or a class if the clone is expanded.

size: -
V: TRBV29-1
J: TRBJ2-1
CDR3: CSATGLAAPSSYNEQFF

size: -
V: TRBV7-9
J: TRBJ2-4
CDR3: CASSPFPRTQNIQYF

size: -
V: TRBV29-1
J: TRBJ2-7
CDR3: CSVAGSRAEQYF

size: -
V: TRBV20-1
J: TRBJ2-1
CDR3: CSARSRQVLYNEQFF

size: -
V: TRBV7-3
J: TRBJ2-3
CDR3: CASSRGDEGTDTQYF

size: -
V: TRBV7-9
J: TRBJ2-7
CDR3: CASSFGGAEQYF

size: -
V: TRBV21-1
J: TRBJ2-7
CDR3: CASSPRDWAFEQYF

size: -
V: TRBV27
J: TRBJ2-7
CDR3: CASRRTASSYEQYF

size: -
V: TRBV12-3/TRBV12-4
J: TRBJ2-1
CDR3: CASSLVLYDRRLGDEQFF

size: -
V: TRBV29-1
J: TRBJ2-5
CDR3: CSVASHQETQYF

size: -
V: TRBV7-9
J: TRBJ2-1
CDR3: CASSSFGGSSYNEQFF

size: -
V: TRBV7-9
J: TRBJ1-1
CDR3: CASSSGTDADTEAFF

size: -
V: TRBV6-5
J: TRBJ2-3
CDR3: CASSYGGRETDTQYF

size: -
V: TRBV9
J: TRBJ2-7
CDR3: CASSAEGTGTPYEQYF

size: -
V: TRBV5-1
J: TRBJ2-7
CDR3: CASREGPPDYEQYF

size: -
V: TRBV5-1
J: TRBJ2-3
CDR3: CASSGGEYADTQYF

size: medium-sized
V: TRBV29-1
J: TRBJ2-7
CDR3: CSARDRHRYEQYF

size: -
V: TRBV7-9
J: TRBJ2-5
CDR3: CASSLDVSGALGGETQYF

size: -
V: TRBV5-1
J: TRBJ1-1
CDR3: CASSQNVWGEGTEAFF

size: -
V: TRBV29-1
J: TRBJ1-4
CDR3: CSVGTVTTNEKLFF

size: -
V: TRBV7-9
J: TRBJ2-1
CDR3: CASSFPPLERINEQFF

size: -
V: TRBV14
J: TRBJ2-7
CDR3: CASSQAENSYEQYF

size: -
V: TRBV5-1
J: TRBJ2-1
CDR3: CASSSGLADNEQFF

size: -
V: TRBV7-8
J: TRBJ2-3
CDR3: CASSLLFGTDTQYF

size: -
V: TRBV7-9
J: TRBJ2-1
CDR3: CASNRQGSDNEQFF

size: medium-sized
V: TRBV7-6
J: TRBJ2-1
CDR3: CASSSVTYNEQFF

size: -
V: TRBV7-2
J: TRBJ2-5
CDR3: CASSFHRGPPQETQYF

size: -
V: TRBV29-1
J: TRBJ2-7
CDR3: CSVEDSRGDYEQYF

size: -
V: TRBV7-2
J: TRBJ2-5
CDR3: CASTPEETQYF

size: -
V: TRBV12-3/TRBV12-4
J: TRBJ2-7
CDR3: CASSIGQDQYF

size: -
V: TRBV20-1
J: TRBJ2-1
CDR3: CSVSAGYNEQFF

size: -
V: TRBV7-9
J: TRBJ2-6
CDR3: CASSLMGQGLPGANVLTF

size: -
V: TRBV20-1
J: TRBJ2-2
CDR3: CSAEAAGIGELFF

size: -
V: TRBV12-3/TRBV12-4
J: TRBJ2-7
CDR3: CASSQPLGTGGIEQYF

size: -
V: TRBV29-1
J: TRBJ2-1
CDR3: CSVEGGLVGEFF

size: -
V: TRBV28
J: TRBJ2-4
CDR3: CASSFRGVAKNIQYF

size: -
V: TRBV28
J: TRBJ2-7
CDR3: CASTLWTGPYEQYF

size: -
V: TRBV4-3
J: TRBJ2-2
CDR3: CASSQDTSGYTGELFF

size: -
V: TRBV4-2
J: TRBJ1-2
CDR3: CASSQGGGGSYGYTF

size: -
V: TRBV10-3
J: TRBJ2-1
CDR3: CAISDLELGPSYNEQFF

size: -
V: TRBV29-1
J: TRBJ2-3
CDR3: CSVPGAVSQYF

size: -
V: TRBV20-1
J: TRBJ2-7
CDR3: CSAIGPLRSYEQYF

size: -
V: TRBV12-2
J: TRBJ1-6
CDR3: CASRLAFPGGATSPLHF

size: -
V: TRBV4-1
J: TRBJ2-1
CDR3: CASSQGPGQGSVGDNEQFF

size: -
V: TRBV10-3
J: TRBJ1-1
CDR3: CAISESRLTEAFF

size: -
V: TRBV4-3
J: TRBJ2-7
CDR3: CASSQEVGTYEQYF

size: -
V: TRBV28
J: TRBJ2-7
CDR3: CASTPPFVSGEDYEQYF

size: -
V: TRBV25-1
J: TRBJ1-1
CDR3: CASSELWDRDTEAFF

size: -
V: TRBV2
J: TRBJ2-1
CDR3: CASKVPDRGWDNEQLF

size: -
V: TRBV5-1
J: TRBJ2-5
CDR3: CASSPQSEQETQYF

size: -
V: TRBV5-4
J: TRBJ1-6
CDR3: CASSVGGTENSPLHF

size: -
V: TRBV25-1
J: TRBJ1-1
CDR3: CASSESQARNTEAFF